The 32 T cell receptor beta chains given below trace back to one sample, sequenced in a study of response to subunit inactivated influenza vaccine. MiXCR, applied by TCRdb to the RT-PCR reads, yields one record per CDR3 protein. The sample has around 580,000 distinct CDR3 sequences; around 15% are singletons. Specimen: PBMCs from blood, collected 11 to 12 days after vaccination. All receptors come from a man aged 45-60 years who received an inactivated influenza vaccine.

Written as DNA, the CDR3 is TGTGCCAGCACCAACGGACTAGCGGGATCTCACCCCTACGAGCAGTACTTC. This codes for CASTNGLAGSHPYEQYF. The chain is built from TRBV6-1 and TRBJ2-7; 12 nucleotides align to TRBD2. V was clipped by 7 bases and J by 2 bases; unmatched bases: 12. This CDR3 region has 17 residues. Germline CDR1 MNHNS, CDR2 SASEGT.

The chain links TRBV7-2 to TRBJ1-5, with D possibly being TRBD1 (5 bases). The length of the CDR3 is 14 residues. CDR1 is SGHTA and CDR2 is FQGNSA in the germline V gene. V lost 4 bases and J lost 3, with 10 bases in between. The CDR3: CASSSGYSNQPQHF. DNA for the CDR3: TGTGCCAGCAGCTCAGGGTACTCCAATCAGCCCCAGCATTTT.

The gene calls are TRBV5-1 and TRBJ1-6; 8 bases are a match to TRBD1. Germline V gene data show CDR1 as SGHRS and CDR2 as YFSETQ. With V trimmed by 5 bases and J by 7 bases, 5 bases remained unmatched. This CDR3 is built from 14 residues. The CDR3 is CASRPGQENSPLHF. The CDR3 DNA sequence: TGCGCCAGCAGGCCGGGACAGGAGAATTCACCCCTCCACTTT.

V gene TRBV9 combines with J gene TRBJ2-1; 13 bases are shared with TRBD2. The V gene's germline CDR1 is SGDLS and CDR2 YYNGEE. This CDR3 comprises 15 residues. V gave up 3 bases and J gave up 9 bases; unmatched junction bases: 6. In DNA form, the CDR3 reads TGTGCCAGCAGCGCGCCGGGACTAGCGGGATCTGAGCAGTTCTTC. Translated: CASSAPGLAGSEQFF.

This clonotype was picked up a small number of times. J is TRBJ2-7 and V is TRBV7-9, with TRBD1 matching 9 bases. Germline lookup yields CDR1 SEHNR and CDR2 FQNEAQ (reference sequence). This CDR3 is 16 amino acids long. With 2 bases clipped from V and 5 bases from J, the junction kept 10 bases outside the gene matches. CDR3 region: CASSLRGTGSMNEQYF. The CDR3 DNA reads as TGTGCCAGCAGCTTACGGGGGACAGGGAGTATGAACGAGCAGTACTTC.

CDR3 DNA sequence: TGTGCCAGCAGCCAGAGAGGGACAGGGGGCGCGGATACGCAGTATTTT. Encoded protein: CASSQRGTGGADTQYF. The V gene is TRBV4-2, the J gene TRBJ2-3; 12 positions agree with TRBD1. The CDR3 extends over 16 amino acids. V shed 3 bases, J shed 6 bases, and the junction held 7 bases outside the gene matches. Per germline, CDR1 LGHNA and CDR2 YNFKEQ.

The rearrangement links TRBV29-1 to TRBJ1-2; maybe TRBD1 (6 bases). This CDR3 contains 14 residues. CDR1 is SQVTM, CDR2 ANQGSEA, per germline. V dropped 4 bases and J dropped 4 bases, with 16 bases sitting between them. CDR3 nucleotides: TGCAGCGTTGCACAGGGATTTGGGTCCTATGGCTACACCTTC. This codes for CSVAQGFGSYGYTF.

This clonotype has more than one count but fewer than ten. The V gene is TRBV12-3 or TRBV12-4, the J gene TRBJ1-6, with a tentative D call TRBD1 (6 bases). The CDR3 covers 14 residues. Trimming pared 6 bases from V and 8 bases from J, leaving 14 bases between. This CDR3 is CASRQGSEHSPLHF. As DNA, the CDR3 is TGTGCCAGCAGACAGGGATCCGAACATTCACCCCTCCACTTT.

This clonotype occurred a few times. The rearrangement joins TRBV6-2 or TRBV6-3 to TRBJ1-1, with a weak D call TRBD1 (5 bases). The CDR3 loop spans 13 amino acids. Trimming stripped 6 bases from V and 6 bases from J, with 14 bases between. From germline, CDR1 is MNHEY and CDR2 SVGEGT. CDR3 amino acids: CASSRGGVAEAFF. The DNA of the CDR3 is TGTGCCAGCAGCCGTGGGGGAGTGGCTGAAGCTTTCTTT.

In this sample, this clonotype turned up many times. The chain is built from TRBV6-2 or TRBV6-3 and TRBJ1-1; D may be TRBD1 (5 bases). Trimming removed 8 bases from V and 6 bases from J, with 19 bases in between. Germline V gives CDR1 MNHEY, CDR2 SVGEGT. The CDR3 is made up of 14 amino acids. In nucleotides, the CDR3 is TGTGCCAGCTATGCCTGGGGGGTAACGGCTGAAGCTTTCTTT. Amino acid sequence: CASYAWGVTAEAFF.

This sequence joins TRBV28 and TRBJ2-5; D gene uncertain. The CDR3 is made up of 13 amino acids. The V end lost 3 bases, the J end lost 5 bases, and 10 bases lay between the germline ends. CDR1 is MDHEN and CDR2 is SYDVKM in the germline V gene. CDR3 coding DNA: TGTGCCAGCAGTTTTCTAGTCCGGGAGACCCAGTACTTC. Translated, it gives CASSFLVRETQYF.

This clonotype came up a few times. V usage is TRBV20-1 and J usage is TRBJ2-7; 8 bases agree with TRBD2. There are 20 residues in the CDR3. The junction had 25 bases not matched to a gene; V was cut back by 3 bases and J by 3 bases. Germline CDR1 is DFQATT and CDR2 is SNEGSKA (reference sequence). DNA for the CDR3: TGCAGTGCTAGGCCAAAACCGGGGGCAATTGCGTTTAGCGGGATCTACGAGCAGTACTTC. It yields the protein CSARPKPGAIAFSGIYEQYF.

The J gene is TRBJ2-1, the V gene TRBV6-5; D is undetermined. With 0 bases removed from V and 5 bases from J, the gap between germline ends came to 14 bases. The CDR3 is made up of 16 amino acids. The germline V gene encodes CDR1 MNHEY and CDR2 SVGAGI. CDR3 in amino acids: CASSYSGFVGDNEQFF. The CDR3 nucleotides are TGTGCCAGCAGTTACTCAGGGTTTGTCGGCGACAATGAGCAGTTCTTC.

This clonotype was counted only a few times. This chain connects TRBV3-1 to TRBJ1-2; no clear D. Germline V gene lookup returns CDR1 LGHDT and CDR2 YNNKEL (reference sequence). Trimming cost V 1 base and J 7 bases, with 13 bases left between them. This CDR3 comprises 14 residues. The CDR3 nucleotides are TGTGCCAGCAGCCAAGTAGGGAAGCGGTTTGGCTACACCTTC. Protein: CASSQVGKRFGYTF.

The rearrangement links TRBV15 to TRBJ2-2, with TRBD2 identical over 7 bases. Trimming at V came to 5 bases and at J to 7 bases, leaving 13 bases not matched to a gene. This CDR3 has 16 amino acids. Germline V gene lookup returns CDR1 LNHNV and CDR2 YYDKDF (reference sequence). This CDR3 is CATSPTSGLVFGELFF. The DNA of the CDR3 is TGTGCCACCAGCCCCACCTCCGGACTAGTCTTCGGGGAGCTGTTTTTT. The complete variable domain, with remaining parts taken from reference TRBV15 and TRBJ2-2, reads DAMVIQNPRYQVTQFGKPVTLSCSQTLNHNVMYWYQQKSSQAPKLLFHYYDKDFNNEADTPDNFQSRRPNTSFCFLDIRSPGLGDTAMYLCATSPTSGLVFGELFFGEGSRLTVL.

The table lists this clonotype with a few counts. This chain links TRBV6-4 with TRBJ1-3, with no clear D. The CDR3 totals 13 residues. Germline CDR1 is MRHNA and CDR2 is SNTAGT. The chain's CDR3 is CAIWRSSGNTIYF. Written as DNA, the CDR3 is TGTGCTATCTGGCGGTCATCTGGAAACACCATATATTTT.

The sample holds many counts of this clonotype. The gene calls are TRBV5-8 and TRBJ1-2; D not resolved. The length of the CDR3 is 14 residues. In germline, CDR1 is SGHTS, CDR2 YDEGEE. The V gene lost 5 bases and the J gene lost 4 bases, with 15 bases spanning the gap. CDR3 region: CASSAWERSYGYTF. CDR3 coding DNA: TGTGCCAGCAGTGCCTGGGAGAGGAGCTATGGCTACACCTTC.

This clonotype has a handful of counts. The CDR3 DNA reads TGTGCCAGCGGGCTATATAGCAATCAGCCCCAGCATTTT. This translates into CASGLYSNQPQHF. The chain uses TRBV28 and TRBJ1-5; D is unclear. CDR3 length: 13 amino acids. Trimming took off 8 bases at V and 0 bases at J, with 8 bases between the two ends. CDR1 and CDR2 from the germline V gene are MDHEN and SYDVKM.

This clonotype has just a few counts. The gene calls are TRBV7-8 and TRBJ1-5; D might be TRBD1 (6 bases). The CDR3 runs to 16 residues. Germline lookup yields CDR1 SGHVS and CDR2 FQNEAQ. Between the trimmed V and J ends, which lost 0 bases and 6 bases, there was a span of 15 bases. The CDR3 nucleotides read TGTGCCAGCAGCTTAGCGGCGGGAGGGGGGTTTCAGCCCCAGCATTTT. It specifies CASSLAAGGGFQPQHF.

The sample holds a few counts of this clonotype. The chain employs TRBV4-2 and TRBJ2-4; the D call may be TRBD1 or TRBD2 (5 bases each). Germline V gene data show CDR1 as LGHNA and CDR2 as YNFKEQ. This CDR3 region has 14 residues. The germline V and J ends were trimmed by 0 bases and 9 bases, with 12 bases remaining between them. CDR3: CASSQDLRDGIQYF. The CDR3, as DNA: TGTGCCAGCAGCCAAGATCTACGGGACGGCATTCAGTACTTC.

The rearrangement links TRBV11-2 to TRBJ2-5, with a possible D match to TRBD2 (6 bases). In germline, CDR1 is SGHAT, CDR2 FQNNGV. This CDR3 comprises 14 residues. Trimming cost V 3 bases and J 4 bases, with 12 bases left between them. DNA of the CDR3: TGTGCCAGCAGCTTCCCGGGACTCCTAGAGACCCAGTACTTC. Amino acid sequence: CASSFPGLLETQYF.

This clonotype has a handful of counts. The chain recombines TRBV12-3 or TRBV12-4 with TRBJ1-2; D call uncertain. Trimming removed 1 base at V and 3 bases at J, with 6 bases between. The CDR3 consists of 13 residues. This chain's CDR3 is CASSLEPDYGYTF. In DNA, the CDR3 is TGTGCCAGCAGTTTAGAACCGGACTATGGCTACACCTTC.

V usage is TRBV10-3 and J usage is TRBJ2-1; no definite D call. The V gene lost 4 bases and the J gene lost 5 bases, with 6 bases spanning the gap. In germline, CDR1 is ENHRY, CDR2 SYGVKD. The CDR3 has 12 residues. The CDR3 bases are TGTGCCATCAGTGGGCAGCACAATGAGCAGTTCTTC. As protein: CAISGQHNEQFF.

This clonotype turned up a few times. The V call is TRBV5-1, the J call TRBJ2-1, with a possible D match to TRBD2 (5 bases). This CDR3 has 18 residues. Germline CDR1 is SGHRS and CDR2 is YFSETQ. Between the trimmed V and J ends, which lost 4 bases and 1 base, there was a span of 21 bases. CDR3 nucleotide sequence: TGCGCCAGCAGCCGGTATCTGGTAGGAGGTCGTTCCTACAATGAGCAGTTCTTC. As protein: CASSRYLVGGRSYNEQFF.

This clonotype was detected a few times. The rearrangement links TRBV6-1 to TRBJ1-5; D perhaps matches TRBD1 (6 bases). The V gene lost 6 bases and the J gene lost 7 bases, with 13 bases spanning the gap. CDR3 size: 13 residues. Germline V gene sequence: CDR1 MNHNS, CDR2 SASEGT. The CDR3 nucleotides read TGTGCCAGCAGAAATACAGGGAACCAGCCCCAGCATTTT. It specifies CASRNTGNQPQHF.

A single count supports this clonotype. This chain joins TRBV19 and TRBJ2-4; TRBD1 agrees at 10 bases. The CDR3 sequence is 14 residues long. Germline lookup yields CDR1 LNHDA and CDR2 SQIVND (reference sequence). With V trimmed by 5 bases and J by 8 bases, 6 bases remained unmatched. The CDR3 bases are TGTGCCAGTAGTGACAGGGGGCGCGAGGACATTCAGTACTTC. It codes for CASSDRGREDIQYF.

This clonotype was seen a few times. V and J are TRBV9 and TRBJ2-7, with TRBD1 matching over 8 bases. The CDR3 is 15 residues long. Germline V gene data show CDR1 as SGDLS and CDR2 as YYNGEE. The junction had 5 bases not matched to a gene; V was cut back by 0 bases and J by 3 bases. CDR3 sequence: CASSVGTGGIYEQYF. Here the CDR3 DNA reads TGTGCCAGCAGCGTAGGAACAGGGGGAATCTACGAGCAGTACTTC. The full variable domain, with the rest looked up from reference TRBV9 and TRBJ2-7, is DSGVTQTPKHLITATGQRVTLRCSPRSGDLSVYWYQQSLDQGLQFLIQYYNGEERAKGNILERFSAQQFPDLHSELNLSSLELGDSALYFCASSVGTGGIYEQYFGPGTRLTVT.

J is TRBJ2-5 and V is TRBV6-1; D is perhaps TRBD1 or TRBD2 (5 bases each). V lost 6 bases and J lost 5, with 16 bases in between. There are 14 residues in the CDR3. Germline V lookup: CDR1 MNHNS, CDR2 SASEGT. The CDR3 DNA sequence: TGTGCCAGCAGCCCCTGGGGTGGGGGTGAGACCCAGTACTTC. Amino acid sequence: CASSPWGGGETQYF.

This clonotype was seen more than once but under ten times. J is TRBJ2-1 and V is TRBV10-3; TRBD2 matches 10 bases. CDR3 length: 16 residues. The germline gives CDR1 ENHRY, CDR2 SYGVKD. The ends lost 0 bases at V and 7 bases at J; junction bases unmatched: 6. The CDR3 protein is CAISESGAGGRNEQFF. CDR3 coding DNA: TGTGCCATCAGTGAGTCTGGAGCGGGGGGGCGGAATGAGCAGTTCTTC.

In its sample, this clonotype was seen a few times. The genes are TRBV6-1 and TRBJ2-1; 8 bases map to TRBD2. Germline V lookup: CDR1 MNHNS, CDR2 SASEGT. The CDR3 contains 12 residues. The V segment lost 8 bases and the J segment 13 bases; nucleotides outside the gene matches: 10. CDR3 region: CASQPESGGQFF. The CDR3 DNA follows: TGTGCCAGCCAGCCCGAGAGCGGGGGACAGTTCTTC.

Many counts were recorded for this clonotype. The genes are TRBV6-5 and TRBJ2-5; D is undetermined. There are 14 residues in the CDR3. V lost 0 bases and J lost 5, with 10 bases in between. The V gene's germline CDR1 is MNHEY and CDR2 SVGAGI. DNA of the CDR3: TGTGCCAGCAGTTACTCCGAGTATGCGGAGACCCAGTACTTC. This sequence encodes CASSYSEYAETQYF.

The sample holds a few counts of this clonotype. The V and J genes are TRBV10-3 and TRBJ2-1, with 10 bases lining up with TRBD2. CDR3 length: 15 amino acids. Looked up from germline, CDR1 is ENHRY and CDR2 is SYGVKD. Germline trimming cut 6 bases from V and 5 bases from J; bases unmatched to any gene: 7. For the CDR3, the DNA is TGTGCCATCAGCACCGGGACTAGCGACCACAATGAGCAGTTCTTC. Protein: CAISTGTSDHNEQFF.